Below, one T cell receptor (beta chain) is given with its context. Its matching antigen is unknown. The assay was immunoSEQ multiplex PCR, and TCRdb's table has in-frame clones only and misses some. The sample contains nearly 750,000 clones, 55% to 75% of which appear only once. The V gene lost 4 bases and the J gene lost 5 bases, with 8 bases spanning the gap. Germline-derived CDR1 and CDR2 are SGHAT and FQNNGV. This CDR3 comprises 12 residues. Adult donors, all healthy and HIV-negative, had no recent acute infections or vaccinations. Donors were Caucasian adults residing in Nashville, Tennessee, USA. The sample belongs to a study of shared clonotypes between healthy human individuals. General study results and limits: Between a few donors, naive CD4 clonotypes were shared at a level of around 5.2%. Richness estimates generally favored naive over memory subsets.

The chain joins TRBV11-2 to TRBJ1-2, with no clear D. The receptor comes from a woman aged 25 to 39 in good health. Sequenced input: memory CD4+ T cells sorted from blood. The sample's subset: CD45RA-negative fraction. The CDR3 spells CASSSEAYGYTF. The CDR3 coding sequence is TGTGCCAGCAGCTCGGAAGCATATGGCTACACCTTC.